Shown below are 32 T cell receptor beta chains from a single sample sequenced in a study of response to subunit inactivated influenza vaccine. TCRdb reprocessed the RT-PCR reads with MiXCR, giving one entry per CDR3 protein. The table has hundreds of thousands of distinct CDR3 sequences, roughly 14% seen once. The sample here was PBMCs from blood, taken roughly 13 days after vaccination. These receptors were obtained from a man between 50 and 59 years old who received an inactivated influenza vaccine.

The chain joins TRBV4-2 to TRBJ2-3; 8 bases are a match to TRBD1. V trimming: 5 bases; J trimming: 0 bases; junction bases outside the gene matches: 4. Looked up from germline, CDR1 is LGHNA and CDR2 is YNFKEQ. CDR3 size: 15 residues. CDR3 bases: TGTGCCAGCAGCTTGGACAGGGAGAGCACAGATACGCAGTATTTT. It codes for CASSLDRESTDTQYF.

V is TRBV12-3 or TRBV12-4 and J is TRBJ2-2; D is undetermined. Trimming removed 5 bases at V and 6 bases at J, with 13 bases between. This CDR3 is built from 14 residues. The chain's CDR3 is CASSPTLASGELFF. Written as DNA, the CDR3 is TGTGCCAGCAGTCCTACGTTGGCCTCCGGGGAGCTGTTTTTT.

In its sample, this clonotype was seen a few times. The chain has TRBV14 and TRBJ2-3, with D perhaps assigned TRBD1 or TRBD2 (6 bases each). V was shortened by 5 bases and J by 5 bases, with 14 bases between the two germline ends. Germline assignment: CDR1 SGHDN and CDR2 FVKESK. There are 14 residues in the CDR3. The CDR3 loop is CASSALQGGDTQYF. DNA for the CDR3: TGTGCCAGCAGCGCACTACAGGGAGGAGATACGCAGTATTTT. The entire variable domain, with the rest obtained from reference TRBV14 and TRBJ2-3, is as follows: EAGVTQFPSHSVIEKGQTVTLRCDPISGHDNLYWYRRVMGKEIKFLLHFVKESKQDESGMPNNRFLAERTGGTYSTLKVQPAELEDSGVYFCASSALQGGDTQYFGPGTRLTVL.

This clonotype turned up a few times. The J gene is TRBJ1-3, the V gene TRBV20-1; no definite D call. Trimming took 3 bases from V and 0 from J, leaving 18 bases between them. Germline V gene lookup returns CDR1 DFQATT and CDR2 SNEGSKA (reference sequence). The CDR3 runs 17 residues. The CDR3 spells CSASPAGGVASGNTIYF. CDR3 bases: TGCAGTGCTAGTCCCGCAGGAGGAGTGGCCTCTGGAAACACCATATATTTT.

The V call is TRBV10-3, the J call TRBJ2-1; D is unclear. Deletions cut 0 bases from V and 15 bases from J, with 12 bases between. Germline V lookup: CDR1 ENHRY, CDR2 SYGVKD. CDR3 length: 12 residues. The CDR3 region is CAISESADNRFF. CDR3 DNA: TGTGCCATCAGTGAGTCGGCGGATAATAGGTTCTTC.

The genes are TRBV7-9 and TRBJ2-7, with 7 nucleotides matching TRBD2. Germline values: CDR1 SEHNR, CDR2 FQNEAQ (reference sequence). This CDR3 region has 14 residues. V lost 4 bases and J lost 3; bases outside the gene matches: 6. This CDR3 reads CASSSLASNYEQYF. The CDR3 coding sequence is TGTGCCAGCAGCTCACTAGCGTCGAACTACGAGCAGTACTTC. The whole variable domain, filled in from reference TRBV7-9 and TRBJ2-7, reads DTGVSQNPRHKITKRGQNVTFRCDPISEHNRLYWYRQTLGQGPEFLTYFQNEAQLEKSRLLSDRFSAERPKGSFSTLEIQRTEQGDSAMYLCASSSLASNYEQYFGPGTRLTVT.

This clonotype was observed at least ten times. The V call is TRBV29-1, the J call TRBJ2-1; no definite D call. V was pared by 5 bases and J by 0 bases, with 11 bases between. This CDR3 is 14 amino acids long. The germline V gene encodes CDR1 SQVTM and CDR2 ANQGSEA. CDR3 in DNA: TGCAGCGTTTTTGTTGCGAGCTCCTACAATGAGCAGTTCTTC. It encodes CSVFVASSYNEQFF.

With regard to this clonotype: The junction does not match germline at one end; this may be a read error. This chain joins TRBV6-5 and TRBJ1-2; possible D gene TRBD1, 6 bases. Germline assignment: CDR1 MNHEY and CDR2 SVGAGI. The CDR3 loop spans 17 amino acids. The CDR3 nucleotides are TGTGCTAGCAGTTACTCACAGGGCCTGTTAGCTAACTATGGCTACACCTTC. This codes for CASSYSQGLLANYGYTF.

This chain uses TRBV7-2 with TRBJ2-1; D may correspond to TRBD1 or TRBD2 (6 bases each). The germline V gene has CDR1 SGHTA and CDR2 FQGNSA. Trimming pared 4 bases from V and 8 bases from J, leaving 21 bases between. The CDR3 has 16 residues. The CDR3 loop is CASSYRGKNSGDEQFF. The CDR3 DNA reads TGTGCCAGCAGCTATAGGGGGAAGAATAGCGGCGATGAGCAGTTCTTC.

This clonotype appeared a few times. V and J are TRBV28 and TRBJ2-2, with 11 bases lining up with TRBD2. From germline, CDR1 is MDHEN and CDR2 SYDVKM. Germline trimming cut 10 bases from V and 6 bases from J; bases unmatched to any gene: 4. CDR3 size: 13 residues. The CDR3 region is CATGLAGPGELFF. In nucleotides, the CDR3 is TGTGCCACCGGACTAGCGGGTCCCGGGGAGCTGTTTTTT.

The rearrangement uses TRBV4-3 and TRBJ1-2; D remains ambiguous. CDR3 length: 15 residues. Between the trimmed V and J ends, which lost 1 base and 4 bases, there was a span of 13 bases. Per germline, CDR1 LGHNA and CDR2 YSLEER. CDR3 protein: CASSQAATASYGYTF. The DNA of the CDR3 is TGCGCCAGCAGCCAAGCAGCAACAGCATCCTATGGCTACACCTTC.

V gene TRBV9 combines with J gene TRBJ2-2, with 7 bases identical to TRBD1. V trimming: 0 bases; J trimming: 6 bases; junction bases outside the gene matches: 5. Germline values: CDR1 SGDLS, CDR2 YYNGEE. The CDR3 contains 15 residues. The CDR3 DNA reads as TGTGCCAGCAGCGTAGGAGGGGGCTACGCCGGGGAGCTGTTTTTT. Its translation: CASSVGGGYAGELFF.

This clonotype has more than one count but fewer than ten. V gene TRBV29-1 combines with J gene TRBJ1-4, with 7 bases lining up with TRBD1. CDR3 length: 11 residues. Germline-derived CDR1 and CDR2 are SQVTM and ANQGSEA. V lost 6 bases to trimming and J lost 10 bases; unmatched junction nucleotides: 5. The chain's CDR3 is CSVWDRVKLFF. DNA for the CDR3: TGCAGCGTGTGGGACAGAGTAAAACTGTTTTTT. The full variable domain, with the rest looked up from reference TRBV29-1 and TRBJ1-4, is SAVISQKPSRDICQRGTSLTIQCQVDSQVTMMFWYRQQPGQSLTLIATANQGSEATYESGFVIDKFPISRPNLTFSTLTVSNMSPEDSSIYLCSVWDRVKLFFGSGTQLSVL.

This clonotype was detected a few times. The chain links TRBV5-6 to TRBJ2-7; D is tentatively TRBD1 or TRBD2 (5 bases each). V lost 4 bases, J lost 3 bases, and 20 bases lay in between. CDR3 length equals 16 residues. The germline gives CDR1 SGHDT, CDR2 YYEEEE. In DNA, the CDR3 is TGTGCCAGCAGCCTGAATAGGGGAGTCACCCTCTACGAGCAGTACTTC. Protein: CASSLNRGVTLYEQYF.

This sequence joins TRBV27 and TRBJ2-7; no definite D call. Germline CDR1 and CDR2: MNHEY and SMNVEV (reference sequence). Trimming pared 6 bases from V and 1 base from J, leaving 22 bases between. The CDR3 covers 17 residues. CDR3: CASSPRMGIPKSYEQYF. The DNA of the CDR3 is TGTGCCAGCAGCCCTCGAATGGGGATACCGAAATCCTACGAGCAGTACTTC.

The V gene is TRBV20-1, the J gene TRBJ2-2; unclear D gene. V lost 4 bases and J 1 base, leaving 10 bases between the germline ends. This CDR3 is 14 amino acids long. In germline, CDR1 is DFQATT, CDR2 SNEGSKA (reference sequence). CDR3 coding DNA: TGCAGTGCTAAGTGGCCAGAGAACACCGGGGAGCTGTTTTTT. It yields the protein CSAKWPENTGELFF.

This clonotype was detected a few times. The chain has TRBV15 and TRBJ2-5; D uncertain. The germline V gene has CDR1 LNHNV and CDR2 YYDKDF (reference sequence). The length of the CDR3 is 15 residues. V shed 1 base and J shed 0 bases, with 9 bases lying between them. The DNA of the CDR3 is TGTGCCACCAGCAGAGTGATAACTCACCAAGAGACCCAGTACTTC. Amino acid sequence: CATSRVITHQETQYF.

A few counts support this clonotype. V gene TRBV20-1 combines with J gene TRBJ2-3; D is possibly TRBD2 (5 bases). V was clipped by 3 bases and J by 1 base, with 11 bases between them. In germline, CDR1 is DFQATT, CDR2 SNEGSKA (reference sequence). CDR3 size: 14 residues. CDR3: CSARDSARTDTQYF. CDR3 sequence (DNA): TGCAGTGCTAGGGATAGCGCTCGCACAGATACGCAGTATTTT.

This chain links TRBV14 with TRBJ2-7; TRBD2 matches at 7 bases. The CDR3 is made up of 13 amino acids. Trimming at V came to 0 bases and at J to 6 bases, leaving 2 bases not matched to a gene. Germline CDR1 reads SGHDN; CDR2 reads FVKESK. CDR3 DNA: TGTGCCAGCAGCCAAGATACGGGGGGCGAGCAGTACTTC. Translating it yields CASSQDTGGEQYF.

This clonotype was seen more than once but under ten times. The V gene is TRBV30, the J gene TRBJ2-1; D is undetermined. The V and J ends lost 1 base and 6 bases respectively, with 4 bases between them. Germline CDR1 GTSNPN, CDR2 SVGIG (reference sequence). The CDR3 has 11 amino acids. The CDR3 loop reads CAWSDSNEQFF. CDR3 DNA: TGTGCCTGGAGTGATAGCAATGAGCAGTTCTTC.

This clonotype came up a few times. V and J are TRBV20-1 and TRBJ1-4, with TRBD1 matching over 7 bases. V lost 3 bases, J lost 9 bases, and 10 bases stayed unmatched. The CDR3 runs to 14 residues. Per germline, CDR1 DFQATT and CDR2 SNEGSKA (reference sequence). CDR3 in amino acids: CSASARQGFQKLFF. CDR3 coding DNA: TGCAGTGCTAGCGCGAGACAGGGCTTCCAAAAACTGTTTTTT.

This clonotype was recorded a few times. V usage is TRBV15 and J usage is TRBJ2-2; 7 bases are a match to TRBD2. The V segment lost 2 bases and the J segment 9 bases; nucleotides outside the gene matches: 9. Germline lookup yields CDR1 LNHNV and CDR2 YYDKDF (reference sequence). The length of the CDR3 is 15 residues. The CDR3 bases are TGTGCCACCAGCAGACTGGGAGGGTTAGGTCGGGAGCTGTTTTTT. As protein: CATSRLGGLGRELFF.

This clonotype has just a few counts. The J gene is TRBJ1-1, the V gene TRBV6-1; D is uncertain. Germline loops: CDR1 MNHNS, CDR2 SASEGT. V was cut by 6 bases and J by 6 bases, with 11 bases left in between. This CDR3 is built from 12 residues. The CDR3 coding sequence is TGTGCCAGCAGCACCCTCAGCGCTGAAGCTTTCTTT. Encoded protein: CASSTLSAEAFF.

V is TRBV10-3 and J is TRBJ2-6; the D gene is possibly TRBD1 (6 bases). The CDR3 is 17 amino acids. The germline V gene encodes CDR1 ENHRY and CDR2 SYGVKD. V shed 0 bases and J shed 3 bases, with 12 bases lying between them. The CDR3 sequence: CAISESTGLVGANVLTF. The CDR3 DNA reads as TGTGCCATCAGTGAGTCGACAGGATTAGTTGGGGCCAACGTCCTGACTTTC.

There are a few counts of this clonotype. The J gene is TRBJ1-1, the V gene TRBV10-3; no reliable D call. Germline CDR1 is ENHRY and CDR2 is SYGVKD. The CDR3 is made up of 13 amino acids. V was pared by 2 bases and J by 1 base, with 5 bases between. The DNA of the CDR3 is TGTGCCATCAGTGAGCAACAGAACACTGAAGCTTTCTTT. Protein sequence: CAISEQQNTEAFF.

This clonotype showed up just a few times. The rearrangement joins TRBV24-1 to TRBJ2-2, with D uncertain. Germline CDR1 is KGHDR and CDR2 is SFDVKD. The CDR3 runs to 12 residues. In nucleotides, the CDR3 is TGTGCTACAGCTAAGGGCACTGGGGAGCTGTTTTTT. This sequence encodes CATAKGTGELFF.

The rearrangement joins TRBV20-1 to TRBJ2-7; 8 nucleotides match TRBD2. V lost 0 bases, J lost 9 bases, and 10 bases stayed unmatched. The germline V gene has CDR1 DFQATT and CDR2 SNEGSKA (reference sequence). The CDR3 spans 14 residues. The CDR3 here is CSARDGLAGYGQYF. In nucleotides, the CDR3 is TGCAGTGCTAGAGATGGGCTAGCGGGTTATGGGCAGTACTTC.

The chain carries TRBV5-1 and TRBJ1-1; a weak D match, TRBD1 (6 bases). CDR1 SGHRS and CDR2 YFSETQ come from the germline V gene. Trimming removed 4 bases from V and 2 bases from J, with 12 bases in between. The CDR3 runs 14 residues. The CDR3 is CASSKDSSNTEAFF. In DNA, the CDR3 is TGCGCCAGCAGCAAGGACAGCTCTAACACTGAAGCTTTCTTT.

This clonotype was recorded many times. CDR3 nucleotides: TGCAGCGTTTCCCTCAATGTAGGGACCGGGGAGCTGTTTTTT. Translation gives CSVSLNVGTGELFF. This chain joins TRBV29-1 and TRBJ2-2; D remains ambiguous. Germline lookup yields CDR1 SQVTM and CDR2 ANQGSEA. CDR3 length: 14 residues. Trimming stripped 5 bases from V and 5 bases from J, with 15 bases between.

The chain links TRBV15 to TRBJ1-1; 7 bases map to TRBD1. CDR1 is LNHNV and CDR2 is YYDKDF in the germline V gene (reference sequence). The V gene end was trimmed by 5 bases and the J gene end by 0 bases; junction bases not matched to a gene: 15. CDR3 length equals 18 residues. This CDR3 reads CATSPRQGTWAVNTEAFF. The CDR3 nucleotides read TGTGCCACCAGCCCACGACAGGGAACTTGGGCGGTGAACACTGAAGCTTTCTTT.

The genes are TRBV7-8 and TRBJ2-4; 8 bases fit TRBD2. CDR1 is SGHVS, CDR2 FQNEAQ, per germline. This CDR3 has 15 residues. J lost 6 bases, V lost 5 bases, and 9 bases had no gene match. In DNA form, the CDR3 reads TGTGCCAGCAGCCAGAGGGGACTAGGGGCAAACATTCAGTACTTC. Amino acid sequence: CASSQRGLGANIQYF.

Remarks on this clonotype: A much more abundant neighbour one base away suggests this may be a read error. The chain combines TRBV14 with TRBJ2-2, with TRBD2 as a possible D gene (5 bases). There are 12 residues in the CDR3. The V gene's germline CDR1 is SGHDN and CDR2 FVKESK. Trimming cost V 4 bases and J 14 bases, with 14 bases left between them. In DNA, the CDR3 is TGTGCCAGCAGCCCCGACTACATGACACTGTTTTTT. Protein: CASSPDYMTLFF. Full variable domain (remainder filled in from reference TRBV14 and TRBJ2-2): EAGVTQFPSHSVIEKGQTVTLRCDPISGHDNLYWYRRVMGKEIKFLLHFVKESKQDESGMPNNRFLAERTGGTYSTLKVQPAELEDSGVYFCASSPDYMTLFFGEGSRLTVL.